This T cell receptor (beta chain) stems from a study of OX40 agonist ivuxolimab in advanced cancers. On the study more broadly: Patients in the trial were receiving intravenous ivuxolimab every 2 weeks, at doses of 0.01 to 10 mg/kg. Study-wide findings and caveats: Dosing at 0.1 to 3.0 mg/kg was accompanied by clonal expansion of CD4+ and CD8+ blood T cells by week 6. Expanded clones belonging to CD8+ T cells outnumbered, on average, those of CD4+. There were also nonresponders showing low normalized T-cell clonal expansion.

Concerning this clone: Its antigen remains unidentified.

CDR1 and CDR2 from the germline V gene are MGHRA and YSYEKL. Trimming cost V 8 bases and J 0 bases, with 22 bases left between them. This CDR3 contains 18 residues. Some clones are missing from TCRdb's copy, which holds only in-frame ones; the method was immunoSEQ multiplex PCR. This table holds 65,000 to 80,000 clones, 65% to 85% found once. The chain is built from TRBV4-1 and TRBJ1-4; TRBD1 is a possible D gene (5 bases). The clonotype comes from an adult with an advanced solid tumor such as melanoma, head and neck, liver or kidney cancer. The sequenced sample was CD4+ or CD8+ T cells sorted from blood, obtained in a trial of the OX40 agonist ivuxolimab. The CDR3 region is CASRSTRGGLPTNEKLFF. In nucleotides, the CDR3 is TGCGCCAGCCGATCCACCCGCGGGGGATTACCAACTAATGAAAAACTGTTTTTT.